Each of the 7 T cell receptor beta chains below was sequenced from the same sample in a study of shared clonotypes between healthy human individuals. Clones were read by immunoSEQ multiplex PCR, and TCRdb kept only the in-frame ones, dropping some. This sample has 2.3 million or so clones, with approximately 95% found just once. Sequenced sample: naive CD4+ T cells from PBMCs. Stated subset: CD45RA+ positively selected. The receptors stem from a man aged 18 to 29 in good health. Some clones in this sample may be carry-over from other donors' samples.

V is TRBV30 and J is TRBJ2-5; weak D call: TRBD2 (6 bases). The V gene's germline CDR1 is GTSNPN and CDR2 SVGIG (reference sequence). This CDR3 has 12 amino acids. Trimming cost V 4 bases and J 5 bases, with 11 bases left between them. CDR3 coding DNA: TGTGCCTGGAAAACTAGCTCGGAGACCCAGTACTTC. Encoded protein: CAWKTSSETQYF.

J is TRBJ1-3 and V is TRBV28; TRBD1 is a possible D gene (5 bases). The CDR3 is 13 amino acids. The germline CDR1 and CDR2 sequences are MDHEN and SYDVKM. V was cut by 7 bases and J by 9 bases, with 16 bases left in between. CDR3 in amino acids: CASTGGDLATIYF. CDR3 in DNA: TGTGCCAGCACCGGGGGGGACCTGGCCACCATATATTTT.

CDR3: CASSEWPNYGYTF. The CDR3 DNA sequence: TGTGCCAGTTCCGAGTGGCCTAACTATGGCTACACCTTC. J is TRBJ1-2 and V is TRBV28; D ambiguous. The CDR3 consists of 13 residues. The V and J ends lost 9 bases and 0 bases respectively, with 11 bases between them. Germline V gene sequence: CDR1 MDHEN, CDR2 SYDVKM.

V gene TRBV19 combines with J gene TRBJ1-1; D might be TRBD1 (6 bases). Trimming pared 6 bases from V and 10 bases from J, leaving 27 bases between. The CDR3 contains 16 residues. CDR1 is LNHDA and CDR2 is SQIVND in the germline V gene (reference sequence). The CDR3 nucleotides read TGTGCCAGTAGAAACGGTGGGGGCGGCCAACCCCTCGGAGCTTTCTTT. Its protein is CASRNGGGGQPLGAFF.

The chain links TRBV10-3 to TRBJ1-5, with TRBD1 identical over 7 bases. V was pared by 6 bases and J by 1 base, with 6 bases of the junction left unmatched. The CDR3 is 15 residues long. Germline CDR1 ENHRY, CDR2 SYGVKD. The CDR3 spells CAIRSGTESNQPQHF. For the CDR3, the DNA is TGTGCCATCAGGTCCGGGACAGAAAGCAATCAGCCCCAGCATTTT.

V is TRBV5-5 and J is TRBJ1-1; possible D gene TRBD1, 6 bases. V lost 6 bases, J lost 5 bases, and 14 bases lay in between. The CDR3 is made up of 13 amino acids. Germline assignment: CDR1 SGHKS and CDR2 YYEKEE (reference sequence). The CDR3 sequence: CASIHRVGTEAFF. The CDR3, as DNA: TGTGCCAGCATCCACAGGGTTGGAACTGAAGCTTTCTTT.

Of note for this clone: The junction does not match germline at one end; this may be a read error. The rearrangement links TRBV14 to TRBJ1-4, with TRBD1 matching over 10 bases. Germline assignment: CDR1 SGHDN and CDR2 FVKESK. The CDR3 has 16 residues. The CDR3, as DNA: TGTGCCAGCAGTCAAGAGGTTTGGGACAGGGGCAAAAAACTGTTTTTT. Protein sequence: CASSQEVWDRGKKLFF.